The 14 T cell receptor beta chains given below trace back to one sample, sequenced in a study of T cells after yellow fever vaccination. TCRdb re-called the 5' RACE reads with MiXCR, one entry per CDR3 protein. Of approximately 120,000 distinct CDR3 sequences listed, about 8.2% are singletons. Sequenced here: CD8+ T cells sorted from PBMCs, sampled on the day of the yellow fever booster vaccination. These receptors originate from a man aged 18 to 29 who received the YFV17D yellow fever vaccine.

This clonotype was seen only a few times. The rearrangement joins TRBV3-1 to TRBJ2-5; TRBD1 matches 7 bases. Germline V gives CDR1 LGHDT, CDR2 YNNKEL (reference sequence). Trimming took 6 bases from V and 4 from J; bases not matched to a gene: 5. This CDR3 comprises 13 residues. CDR3 amino acids: CASRLQGRETQYF. In nucleotides, the CDR3 is TGTGCCAGCAGATTACAGGGGAGAGAGACCCAGTACTTC.

This clonotype occurred a few times. The J gene is TRBJ2-7, the V gene TRBV27; maybe TRBD2 (7 bases). This CDR3 spans 15 amino acids. Trimming took 0 bases from V and 4 from J, leaving 13 bases between them. The germline CDR1 and CDR2 sequences are MNHEY and SMNVEV (reference sequence). The CDR3 reads CASSLSGGPLYEQYV. CDR3 DNA: TGTGCCAGCAGTTTATCCGGGGGGCCCCTTTACGAGCAGTACGTC.

This clonotype was recorded at least ten times. The V and J genes are TRBV7-3 and TRBJ1-1; tentatively, D is TRBD1 (5 bases). Germline-derived CDR1 and CDR2 are SGHTA and FQGTGA. This CDR3 has 15 residues. Trimming removed 2 bases from V and 0 bases from J, with 10 bases in between. The CDR3 DNA follows: TGTGCCAGCAGCTTATCGCCAGGGATGAACACTGAAGCTTTCTTT. This translates into CASSLSPGMNTEAFF.

This clonotype was picked up a small number of times. The V call is TRBV16, the J call TRBJ1-2; D call uncertain. Per germline, CDR1 KGHSY and CDR2 FQNENV. The V end lost 3 bases, the J end lost 4 bases, and 9 bases lay between the germline ends. The CDR3 covers 13 residues. The CDR3 sequence is CASSHREGYGYTF. CDR3 in DNA: TGTGCCAGCAGCCATCGTGAGGGCTATGGCTACACCTTC.

In its sample, this clonotype was seen a few times. This chain links TRBV24-1 with TRBJ2-2; no definite D call. V was shortened by 7 bases and J by 2 bases, with 4 bases between the two germline ends. The CDR3 contains 12 residues. Germline CDR1 is KGHDR and CDR2 is SFDVKD. In DNA, the CDR3 is TGTGCCACCAGAGCCAACACCGGGGAGCTGTTTTTT. It codes for CATRANTGELFF.

The V call is TRBV4-3, the J call TRBJ1-2, with D tentatively TRBD1 (5 bases). Trimming pared 0 bases from V and 8 bases from J, leaving 16 bases between. This CDR3 region has 15 residues. Germline V lookup: CDR1 LGHNA, CDR2 YSLEER. CDR3 in amino acids: CASSQDQSGGRGYTF. CDR3 coding DNA: TGCGCCAGCAGCCAAGATCAATCGGGGGGACGAGGCTACACCTTC.

This clonotype has only a few counts. The chain couples TRBV4-1 to TRBJ1-4; 10 nucleotides agree with TRBD1. Germline loops: CDR1 MGHRA, CDR2 YSYEKL. The CDR3 length is 19 residues. V trimming: 4 bases; J trimming: 3 bases; junction bases outside the gene matches: 14. The CDR3, as DNA: TGCGCCAGCAGCCGCCCGAGGGCCGACAGGGGGCGAGCTAATGAAAAACTGTTTTTT. It codes for CASSRPRADRGRANEKLFF.

This clonotype was counted ten times or more. The chain has TRBV12-3 or TRBV12-4 and TRBJ2-5, with D possibly TRBD1 on 7 matching bases. V lost 6 bases to trimming and J lost 0 bases, with 14 bases between them. This CDR3 region has 15 residues. CDR3 in DNA: TGTGCCAGCAGGCCCAGGGGGAGGTACCAAGAGACCCAGTACTTC. Translated, it gives CASRPRGRYQETQYF.

There are many counts of this clonotype. The chain links TRBV7-2 to TRBJ2-5; 9 nucleotides match TRBD2. The CDR3 sequence is 17 residues long. Germline V gives CDR1 SGHTA, CDR2 FQGNSA. V trimming: 4 bases; J trimming: 1 base; junction bases outside the gene matches: 10. CDR3 residues: CASSYGWPSGVQETQYF. The CDR3 DNA sequence: TGTGCCAGCAGCTACGGTTGGCCTAGCGGGGTCCAAGAGACCCAGTACTTC.

The table lists this clonotype with a few counts. The chain uses TRBV10-2 and TRBJ2-1, with D perhaps given as TRBD1 or TRBD2 (7 bases each). The CDR3 spans 10 residues. The V gene's germline CDR1 is WSHSY and CDR2 SAAADI. The CDR3: CAAGGDEQFF. In nucleotides, the CDR3 is TGCGCAGCAGGGGGGGACGAGCAGTTCTTC.

V usage is TRBV6-5 and J usage is TRBJ1-5; D is unclear. Per germline, CDR1 MNHEY and CDR2 SVGAGI. The V gene lost 6 bases and the J gene lost 1 base, with 10 bases spanning the gap. The CDR3 runs 14 residues. The CDR3 DNA reads TGTGCCAGCAGCACGTGGGGAAGCAATCAGCCCCAGCATTTT. Translation: CASSTWGSNQPQHF.

The gene calls are TRBV12-3 or TRBV12-4 and TRBJ1-5; D might be TRBD1 (5 bases). The V end lost 3 bases, the J end lost 2 bases, and 11 bases lay between the germline ends. This CDR3 has 15 amino acids. The CDR3: CASSFGGGGNQPQHF. Written as DNA, the CDR3 is TGTGCCAGCAGTTTTGGTGGGGGTGGCAATCAGCCCCAGCATTTT.

This clonotype occurred a few times. The rearrangement links TRBV19 to TRBJ2-7, with a possible D match to TRBD1 (5 bases). The CDR3 sequence is 13 residues long. Germline V gene lookup returns CDR1 LNHDA and CDR2 SQIVND (reference sequence). Trimming pared 4 bases from V and 3 bases from J, leaving 10 bases between. The CDR3 coding sequence is TGTGCCAGTAGTAGTAACAGGATCTACGAGCAGTACTTC. Protein product: CASSSNRIYEQYF.

The chain recombines TRBV19 with TRBJ2-2; TRBD1 might be the D (6 bases). The CDR3 extends over 12 amino acids. The germline V gene encodes CDR1 LNHDA and CDR2 SQIVND (reference sequence). Trimming took off 10 bases at V and 5 bases at J, with 11 bases between the two ends. This chain's CDR3 is CATNQGTGELFF. In nucleotides, the CDR3 is TGTGCCACCAACCAGGGGACCGGGGAGCTGTTTTTT.